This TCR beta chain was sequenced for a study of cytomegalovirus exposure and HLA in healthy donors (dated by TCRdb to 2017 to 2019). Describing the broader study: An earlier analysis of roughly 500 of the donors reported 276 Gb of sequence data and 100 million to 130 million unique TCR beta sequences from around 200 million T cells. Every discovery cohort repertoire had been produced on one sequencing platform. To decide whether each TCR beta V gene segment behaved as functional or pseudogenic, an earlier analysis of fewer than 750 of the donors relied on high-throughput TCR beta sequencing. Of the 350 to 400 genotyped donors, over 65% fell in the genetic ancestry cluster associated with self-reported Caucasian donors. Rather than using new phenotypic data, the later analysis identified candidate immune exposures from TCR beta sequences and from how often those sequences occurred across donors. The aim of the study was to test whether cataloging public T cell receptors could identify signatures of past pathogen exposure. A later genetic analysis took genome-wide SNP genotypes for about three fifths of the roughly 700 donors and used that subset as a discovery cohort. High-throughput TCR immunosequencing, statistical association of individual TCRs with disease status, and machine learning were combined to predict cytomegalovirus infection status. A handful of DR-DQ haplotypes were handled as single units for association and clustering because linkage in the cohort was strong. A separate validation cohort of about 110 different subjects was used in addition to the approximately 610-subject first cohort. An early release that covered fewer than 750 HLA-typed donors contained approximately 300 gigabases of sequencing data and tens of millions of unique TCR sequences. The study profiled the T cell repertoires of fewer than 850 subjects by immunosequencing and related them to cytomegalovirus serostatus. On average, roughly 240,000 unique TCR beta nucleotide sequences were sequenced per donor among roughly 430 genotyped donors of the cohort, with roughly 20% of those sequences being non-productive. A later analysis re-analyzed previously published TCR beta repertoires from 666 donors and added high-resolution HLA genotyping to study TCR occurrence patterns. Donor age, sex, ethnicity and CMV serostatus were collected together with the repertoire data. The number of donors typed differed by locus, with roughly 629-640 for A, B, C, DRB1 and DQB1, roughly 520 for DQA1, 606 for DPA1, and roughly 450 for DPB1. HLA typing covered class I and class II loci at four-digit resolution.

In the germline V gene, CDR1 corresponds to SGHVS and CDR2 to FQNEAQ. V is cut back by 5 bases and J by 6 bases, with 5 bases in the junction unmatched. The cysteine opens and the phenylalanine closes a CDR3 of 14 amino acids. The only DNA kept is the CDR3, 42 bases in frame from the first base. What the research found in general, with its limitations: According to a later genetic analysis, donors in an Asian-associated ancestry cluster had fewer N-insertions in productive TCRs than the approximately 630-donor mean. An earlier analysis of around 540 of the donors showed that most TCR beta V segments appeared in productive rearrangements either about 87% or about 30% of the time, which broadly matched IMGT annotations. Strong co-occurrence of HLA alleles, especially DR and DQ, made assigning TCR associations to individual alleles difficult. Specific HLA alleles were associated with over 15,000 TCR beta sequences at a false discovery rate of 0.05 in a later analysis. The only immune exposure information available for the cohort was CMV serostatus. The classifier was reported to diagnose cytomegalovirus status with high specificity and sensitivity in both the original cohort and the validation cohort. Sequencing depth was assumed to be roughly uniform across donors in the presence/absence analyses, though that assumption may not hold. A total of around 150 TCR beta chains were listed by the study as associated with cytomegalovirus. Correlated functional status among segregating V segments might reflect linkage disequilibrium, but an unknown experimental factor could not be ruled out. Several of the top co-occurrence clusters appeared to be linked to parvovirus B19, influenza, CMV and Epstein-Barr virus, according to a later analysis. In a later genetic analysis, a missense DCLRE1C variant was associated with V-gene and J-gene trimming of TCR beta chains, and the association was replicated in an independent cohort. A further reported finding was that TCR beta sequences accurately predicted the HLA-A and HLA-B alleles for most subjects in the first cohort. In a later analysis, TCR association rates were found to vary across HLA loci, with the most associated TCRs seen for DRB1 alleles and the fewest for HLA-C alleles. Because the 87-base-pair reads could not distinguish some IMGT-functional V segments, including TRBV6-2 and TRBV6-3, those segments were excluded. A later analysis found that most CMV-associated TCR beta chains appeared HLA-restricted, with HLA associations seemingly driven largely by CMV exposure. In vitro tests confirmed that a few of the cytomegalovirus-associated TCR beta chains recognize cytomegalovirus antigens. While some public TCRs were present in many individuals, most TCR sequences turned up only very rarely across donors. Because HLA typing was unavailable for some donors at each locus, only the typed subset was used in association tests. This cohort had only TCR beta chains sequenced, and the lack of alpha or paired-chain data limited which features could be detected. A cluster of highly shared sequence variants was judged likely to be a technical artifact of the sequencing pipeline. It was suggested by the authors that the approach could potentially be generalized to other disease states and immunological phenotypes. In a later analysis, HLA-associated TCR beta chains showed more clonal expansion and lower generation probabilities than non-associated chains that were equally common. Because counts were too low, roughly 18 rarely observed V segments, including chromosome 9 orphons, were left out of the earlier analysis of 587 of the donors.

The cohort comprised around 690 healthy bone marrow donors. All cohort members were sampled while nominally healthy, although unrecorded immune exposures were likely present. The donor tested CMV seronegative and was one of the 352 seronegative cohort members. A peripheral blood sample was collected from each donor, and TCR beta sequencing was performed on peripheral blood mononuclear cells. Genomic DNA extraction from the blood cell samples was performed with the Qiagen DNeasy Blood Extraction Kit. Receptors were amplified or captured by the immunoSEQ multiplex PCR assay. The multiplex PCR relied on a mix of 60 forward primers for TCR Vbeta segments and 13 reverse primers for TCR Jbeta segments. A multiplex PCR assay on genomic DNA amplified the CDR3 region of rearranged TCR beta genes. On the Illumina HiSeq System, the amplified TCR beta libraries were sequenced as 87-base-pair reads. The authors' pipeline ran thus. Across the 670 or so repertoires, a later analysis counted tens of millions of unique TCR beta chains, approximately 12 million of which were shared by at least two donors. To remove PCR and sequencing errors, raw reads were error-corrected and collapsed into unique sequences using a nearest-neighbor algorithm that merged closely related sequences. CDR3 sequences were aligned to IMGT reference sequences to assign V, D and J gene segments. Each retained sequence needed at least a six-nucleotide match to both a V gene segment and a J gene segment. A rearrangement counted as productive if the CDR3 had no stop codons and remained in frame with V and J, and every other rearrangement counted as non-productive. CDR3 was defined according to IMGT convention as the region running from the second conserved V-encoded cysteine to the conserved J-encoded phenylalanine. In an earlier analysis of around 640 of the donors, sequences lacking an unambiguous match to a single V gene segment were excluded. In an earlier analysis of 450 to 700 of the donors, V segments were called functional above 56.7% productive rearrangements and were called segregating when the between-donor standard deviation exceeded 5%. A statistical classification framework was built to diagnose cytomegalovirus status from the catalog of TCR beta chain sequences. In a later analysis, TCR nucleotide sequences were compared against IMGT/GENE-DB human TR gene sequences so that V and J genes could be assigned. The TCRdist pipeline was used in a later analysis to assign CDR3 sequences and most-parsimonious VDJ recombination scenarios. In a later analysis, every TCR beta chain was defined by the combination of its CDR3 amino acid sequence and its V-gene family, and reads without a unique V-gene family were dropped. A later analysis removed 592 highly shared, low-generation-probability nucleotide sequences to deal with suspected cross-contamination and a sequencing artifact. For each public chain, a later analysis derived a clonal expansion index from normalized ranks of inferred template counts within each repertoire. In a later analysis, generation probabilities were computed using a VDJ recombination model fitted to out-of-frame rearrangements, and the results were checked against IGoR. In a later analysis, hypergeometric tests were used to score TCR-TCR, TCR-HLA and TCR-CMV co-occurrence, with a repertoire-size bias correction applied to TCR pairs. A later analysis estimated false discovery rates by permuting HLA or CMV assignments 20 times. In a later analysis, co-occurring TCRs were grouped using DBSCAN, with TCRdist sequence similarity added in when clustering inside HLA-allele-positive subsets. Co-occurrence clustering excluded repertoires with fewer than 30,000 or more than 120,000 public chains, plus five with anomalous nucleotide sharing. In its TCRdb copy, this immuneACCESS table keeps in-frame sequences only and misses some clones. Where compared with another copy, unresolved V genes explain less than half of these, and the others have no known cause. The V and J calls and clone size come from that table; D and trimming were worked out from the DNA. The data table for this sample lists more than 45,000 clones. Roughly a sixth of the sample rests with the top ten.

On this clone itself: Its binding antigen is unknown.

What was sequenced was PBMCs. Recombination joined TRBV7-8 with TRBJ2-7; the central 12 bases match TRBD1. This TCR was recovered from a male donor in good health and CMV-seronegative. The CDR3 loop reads CASSGGTGGREQYF. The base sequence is TGTGCCAGCAGCGGGGGGACAGGGGGCCGCGAGCAGTACTTC.